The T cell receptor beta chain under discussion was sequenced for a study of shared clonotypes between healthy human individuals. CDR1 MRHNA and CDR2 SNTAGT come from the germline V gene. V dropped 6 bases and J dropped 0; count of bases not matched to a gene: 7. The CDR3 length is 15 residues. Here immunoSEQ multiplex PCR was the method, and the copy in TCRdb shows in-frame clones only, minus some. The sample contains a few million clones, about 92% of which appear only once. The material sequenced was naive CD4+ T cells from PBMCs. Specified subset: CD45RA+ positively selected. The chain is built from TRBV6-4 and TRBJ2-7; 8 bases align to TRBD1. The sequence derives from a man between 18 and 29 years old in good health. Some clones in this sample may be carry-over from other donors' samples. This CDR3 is CASRPGQVLSYEQYF. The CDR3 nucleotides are TGTGCCAGCAGGCCGGGACAGGTCCTCTCCTACGAGCAGTACTTC.